The clone carrying this TCR beta chain was seen once. From germline, CDR1 is SNHLY and CDR2 FYNNEI. V lost 5 bases and J 6 bases, leaving 13 bases between the germline ends. This CDR3 has 13 residues. This entry comes from a study of sequential checkpoint blockade in melanoma. Measured with immunoSEQ multiplex PCR; TCRdb has only the in-frame clones, and not every one. The sample includes some 9,100 clones, less than 80% of them seen just once. Stated treatment: randomized to nivolumab then ipilimumab (arm A) or the reverse (arm B). The starting material was CD8+ T cells sorted from blood (inferred from file names), obtained from a patient given nivolumab and ipilimumab in sequence. This sequence was found in a human donor with melanoma. V usage is TRBV2 and J usage is TRBJ1-2, with D possibly matching TRBD1 (6 bases). In nucleotides, the CDR3 is TGTGCCAGCAGTATACAGGGTGCTGATGGCTACACCTTC. It specifies CASSIQGADGYTF.